Following are 15 T cell receptor beta chains from one sample sequenced in a study of beta chain features in type 1 diabetes. Overall study results and limits: Shortening of TCRB CDR3s, moderate but significant, appeared in all four CD4+ subsets of Type 1 diabetes patients.

As every portion of the isolated RNA was reverse transcribed, the sequencing read expressed TCRB transcripts. This table comes from immunoSEQ multiplex PCR, and its TCRdb copy is limited to in-frame clones, with some not included. The sample consists of 400,000 or so clones, around 12% of them appearing once. What these receptors recognize is not known. The sequenced sample consisted of naive CD4+ T cells from blood. Source of these receptors: a woman between 18 and 30 years old with type 1 diabetes.

The chain links TRBV18 to TRBJ1-1, with D possibly matching TRBD1 (6 bases). V lost 5 bases to trimming and J lost 6 bases, with 13 bases between them. The CDR3 contains 13 residues. Per germline, CDR1 KGHSH and CDR2 LQKENI. The CDR3 sequence: CASSLQGPAEAFF. In DNA, the CDR3 is TGTGCCAGCTCATTACAGGGTCCCGCTGAAGCTTTCTTT.

There are a few counts of this clone. J is TRBJ2-5 and V is TRBV7-9, with D perhaps TRBD1 (6 bases). Germline V gene data show CDR1 as SEHNR and CDR2 as FQNEAQ (reference sequence). Trimming left V 7 bases short and J 2 bases short, with 14 bases between. The CDR3 is 14 amino acids. CDR3 in amino acids: CASTLGTKQETQYF. The CDR3 DNA sequence: TGTGCCAGCACCCTCGGGACAAAGCAAGAGACCCAGTACTTC.

This clone turned up a few times. This chain links TRBV5-1 with TRBJ2-4; possibly TRBD2 for D (7 bases). Germline lookup yields CDR1 SGHRS and CDR2 YFSETQ. This CDR3 is 17 amino acids long. The V and J ends lost 0 bases and 3 bases respectively, with 16 bases between them. CDR3 sequence reads: CASSLDVGEGHKNIQYF. The CDR3 region has the DNA TGCGCCAGCAGCTTGGATGTCGGGGAGGGACACAAAAACATTCAGTACTTC.

This clone has just a few counts. CDR3 sequence: CASSQTGTAISYGYTF. CDR3 coding DNA: TGCGCCAGCAGCCAAACCGGGACAGCGATTTCCTATGGCTACACCTTC. The chain combines TRBV4-3 with TRBJ1-2; 7 bases are shared with TRBD1. This CDR3 spans 16 amino acids. Per the germline V gene, CDR1 is LGHNA and CDR2 is YSLEER. The trim removed 2 bases at V and 4 bases at J, leaving 10 bases unmatched.

The chain joins TRBV28 to TRBJ2-5; 7 nucleotides match TRBD1. J gave up 2 bases and V 3 bases, and 6 bases lay outside the gene matches. The CDR3 loop spans 15 amino acids. Germline lookup yields CDR1 MDHEN and CDR2 SYDVKM. CDR3 protein: CASSLPGTEQETQYF. Here the CDR3 DNA reads TGTGCCAGCAGTTTGCCCGGGACAGAACAAGAGACCCAGTACTTC.

The chain has TRBV5-4 and TRBJ2-3, with TRBD2 matching 7 bases. This CDR3 has 16 amino acids. The V gene's germline CDR1 is SGHNT and CDR2 YYREEE (reference sequence). The V gene end was trimmed by 2 bases and the J gene end by 0 bases; junction bases not matched to a gene: 6. Here the CDR3 reads CASSFSSGVSTDTQYF. CDR3 DNA: TGTGCCAGCAGCTTTAGCAGCGGGGTTAGCACAGATACGCAGTATTTT.

The V and J genes are TRBV28 and TRBJ2-3, with 8 bases fitting TRBD2. CDR3 size: 13 residues. The germline V gene encodes CDR1 MDHEN and CDR2 SYDVKM. The J segment lost 9 bases and the V segment lost 6 bases, leaving 8 bases of the junction unmatched. The chain's CDR3 is CASSLPLAGTQYF. In DNA form, the CDR3 reads TGTGCCAGCAGCCTACCCTTAGCGGGAACGCAGTATTTT. Filled out from reference TRBV28 and TRBJ2-3, the complete variable domain reads DVKVTQSSRYLVKRTGEKVFLECVQDMDHENMFWYRQDPGLGLRLIYFSYDVKMKEKGDIPEGYSVSREKKERFSLILESASTNQTSMYLCASSLPLAGTQYFGPGTRLTVL.

The rearrangement joins TRBV18 to TRBJ2-7, with D perhaps TRBD2 (5 bases). V was clipped by 5 bases and J by 6 bases, with 17 bases between them. Germline assignment: CDR1 KGHSH and CDR2 LQKENI. The CDR3 sequence is 14 residues long. The CDR3 DNA is TGTGCCAGCTCATCGAGGGTCCCCGAAGGCGAGCAGTACTTC. This gives the protein CASSSRVPEGEQYF.

The chain couples TRBV29-1 to TRBJ2-5; no clear D gene. Germline V CDR1 and CDR2: SQVTM, ANQGSEA. The CDR3 spans 12 residues. The V end lost 4 bases, the J end lost 1 base, and 7 bases lay between the germline ends. The CDR3: CSVAPGQETQYF. In DNA, the CDR3 is TGCAGCGTTGCTCCCGGCCAAGAGACCCAGTACTTC.

The chain is built from TRBV7-2 and TRBJ2-4; D unclear. The CDR3 length is 12 residues. Trimming took off 6 bases at V and 15 bases at J, with 18 bases between the two ends. CDR1 is SGHTA, CDR2 FQGNSA, per germline. CDR3 coding DNA: TGTGCCAGCAGTATAGACACGACGTTTATGTACTTC. Amino acid sequence: CASSIDTTFMYF.

This chain connects TRBV5-4 to TRBJ1-6; D call uncertain. V was shortened by 2 bases and J by 5 bases, with 5 bases between the two germline ends. The CDR3 extends over 13 amino acids. Germline CDR1 SGHNT, CDR2 YYREEE (reference sequence). CDR3 loop: CASSLTDNSPLHF. In DNA form, the CDR3 reads TGTGCCAGCAGCTTAACGGATAATTCACCCCTCCACTTT.

This clone was detected only a few times. The rearrangement links TRBV2 to TRBJ2-1; TRBD2 is a possible D gene (5 bases). Germline V gene lookup returns CDR1 SNHLY and CDR2 FYNNEI. The CDR3 totals 12 residues. Deletions cut 6 bases from V and 9 bases from J, with 12 bases between. In DNA form, the CDR3 reads TGTGCCAGCAGGCTGGAGGTCGCTGAGCAGTTCTTC. It codes for CASRLEVAEQFF.

This clone came up a few times. The chain employs TRBV10-3 and TRBJ1-2; 7 bases match TRBD1. V gave up 10 bases and J gave up 5 bases; unmatched junction bases: 7. Germline V gene data show CDR1 as ENHRY and CDR2 as SYGVKD. The CDR3 has 12 residues. This CDR3 is CATVTGVYGYTF. CDR3 sequence (DNA): TGTGCCACCGTTACAGGGGTTTATGGCTACACCTTC.

This clone was found a few times. CDR3 bases: TGTGCCAGCAGCCAAGGGGAGATAGGAACAGATACGCAGTATTTT. Residues: CASSQGEIGTDTQYF. The chain joins TRBV14 to TRBJ2-3, with D perhaps TRBD2 (5 bases). This CDR3 has 15 residues. CDR1 is SGHDN and CDR2 is FVKESK in the germline V gene. Trimming pared 1 base from V and 3 bases from J, leaving 11 bases between.

A few counts support this clone. This chain uses TRBV7-2 with TRBJ2-7, with D unclear. The V gene's germline CDR1 is SGHTA and CDR2 FQGNSA. The V end was cut by 3 bases, the J end by 2 bases, with 8 bases between. CDR3 length equals 13 residues. In DNA form, the CDR3 reads TGTGCCAGCAGCTTCCGCGGCGCCTACGAGCAGTACTTC. Residues: CASSFRGAYEQYF.